This TCR beta chain was identified in a study of cytomegalovirus exposure and HLA in healthy donors. Study-wide points: A later analysis linked fewer than 20,000 TCR beta sequences to HLA alleles at 0.05 false discovery rate.

With 60 Vbeta and 13 Jbeta primers, the PCR was carried out. Measured with immunoSEQ multiplex PCR; TCRdb has only the in-frame clones, and not every one. The sample includes about 130,000 clones, around 85% of them seen just once. CDR3 length: 16 residues. J lost 4 bases, V lost 1 base, and 4 bases had no gene match. Germline V CDR1 and CDR2: MGHRA, YSYEKL. Worth noting for this clone: Its antigen is unidentified.

Sequencing was carried out using PBMCs. This clonotype was sampled from a woman aged 25-40 years in good health and CMV-seropositive. The chain recombines TRBV4-1 with TRBJ1-4; 9 bases line up with TRBD1. The chain's CDR3 is CASSQGGDRVNEKLFF. Written as DNA, the CDR3 is TGCGCCAGCAGCCAAGGAGGGGACAGGGTTAATGAAAAACTGTTTTTT.